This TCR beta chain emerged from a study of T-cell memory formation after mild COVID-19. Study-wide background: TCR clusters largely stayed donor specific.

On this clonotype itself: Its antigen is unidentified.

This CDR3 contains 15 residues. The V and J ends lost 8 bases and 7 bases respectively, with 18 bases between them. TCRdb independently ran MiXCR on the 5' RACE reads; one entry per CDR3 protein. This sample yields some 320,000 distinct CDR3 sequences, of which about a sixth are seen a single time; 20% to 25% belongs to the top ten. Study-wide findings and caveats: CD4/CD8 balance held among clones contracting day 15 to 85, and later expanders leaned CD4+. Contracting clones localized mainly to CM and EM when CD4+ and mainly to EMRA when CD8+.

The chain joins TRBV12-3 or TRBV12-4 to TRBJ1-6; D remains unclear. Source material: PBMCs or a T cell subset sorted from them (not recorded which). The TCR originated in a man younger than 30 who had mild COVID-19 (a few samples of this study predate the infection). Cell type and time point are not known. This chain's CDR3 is CASGLQSTLNSPLHF. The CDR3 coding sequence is TGTGCCAGCGGATTACAGAGTACCTTAAATTCACCCCTCCACTTT.